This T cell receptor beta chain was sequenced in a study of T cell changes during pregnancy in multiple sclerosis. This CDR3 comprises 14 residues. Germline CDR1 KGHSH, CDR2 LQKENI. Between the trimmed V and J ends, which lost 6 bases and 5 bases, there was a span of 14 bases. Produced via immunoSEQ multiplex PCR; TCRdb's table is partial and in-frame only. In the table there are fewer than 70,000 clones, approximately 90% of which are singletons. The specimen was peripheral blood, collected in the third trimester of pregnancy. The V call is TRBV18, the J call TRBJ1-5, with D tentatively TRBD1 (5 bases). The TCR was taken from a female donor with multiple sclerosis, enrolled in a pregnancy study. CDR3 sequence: CASSLLREDQPQHF. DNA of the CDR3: TGTGCCAGCTCCTTGCTCAGGGAGGATCAGCCCCAGCATTTT.